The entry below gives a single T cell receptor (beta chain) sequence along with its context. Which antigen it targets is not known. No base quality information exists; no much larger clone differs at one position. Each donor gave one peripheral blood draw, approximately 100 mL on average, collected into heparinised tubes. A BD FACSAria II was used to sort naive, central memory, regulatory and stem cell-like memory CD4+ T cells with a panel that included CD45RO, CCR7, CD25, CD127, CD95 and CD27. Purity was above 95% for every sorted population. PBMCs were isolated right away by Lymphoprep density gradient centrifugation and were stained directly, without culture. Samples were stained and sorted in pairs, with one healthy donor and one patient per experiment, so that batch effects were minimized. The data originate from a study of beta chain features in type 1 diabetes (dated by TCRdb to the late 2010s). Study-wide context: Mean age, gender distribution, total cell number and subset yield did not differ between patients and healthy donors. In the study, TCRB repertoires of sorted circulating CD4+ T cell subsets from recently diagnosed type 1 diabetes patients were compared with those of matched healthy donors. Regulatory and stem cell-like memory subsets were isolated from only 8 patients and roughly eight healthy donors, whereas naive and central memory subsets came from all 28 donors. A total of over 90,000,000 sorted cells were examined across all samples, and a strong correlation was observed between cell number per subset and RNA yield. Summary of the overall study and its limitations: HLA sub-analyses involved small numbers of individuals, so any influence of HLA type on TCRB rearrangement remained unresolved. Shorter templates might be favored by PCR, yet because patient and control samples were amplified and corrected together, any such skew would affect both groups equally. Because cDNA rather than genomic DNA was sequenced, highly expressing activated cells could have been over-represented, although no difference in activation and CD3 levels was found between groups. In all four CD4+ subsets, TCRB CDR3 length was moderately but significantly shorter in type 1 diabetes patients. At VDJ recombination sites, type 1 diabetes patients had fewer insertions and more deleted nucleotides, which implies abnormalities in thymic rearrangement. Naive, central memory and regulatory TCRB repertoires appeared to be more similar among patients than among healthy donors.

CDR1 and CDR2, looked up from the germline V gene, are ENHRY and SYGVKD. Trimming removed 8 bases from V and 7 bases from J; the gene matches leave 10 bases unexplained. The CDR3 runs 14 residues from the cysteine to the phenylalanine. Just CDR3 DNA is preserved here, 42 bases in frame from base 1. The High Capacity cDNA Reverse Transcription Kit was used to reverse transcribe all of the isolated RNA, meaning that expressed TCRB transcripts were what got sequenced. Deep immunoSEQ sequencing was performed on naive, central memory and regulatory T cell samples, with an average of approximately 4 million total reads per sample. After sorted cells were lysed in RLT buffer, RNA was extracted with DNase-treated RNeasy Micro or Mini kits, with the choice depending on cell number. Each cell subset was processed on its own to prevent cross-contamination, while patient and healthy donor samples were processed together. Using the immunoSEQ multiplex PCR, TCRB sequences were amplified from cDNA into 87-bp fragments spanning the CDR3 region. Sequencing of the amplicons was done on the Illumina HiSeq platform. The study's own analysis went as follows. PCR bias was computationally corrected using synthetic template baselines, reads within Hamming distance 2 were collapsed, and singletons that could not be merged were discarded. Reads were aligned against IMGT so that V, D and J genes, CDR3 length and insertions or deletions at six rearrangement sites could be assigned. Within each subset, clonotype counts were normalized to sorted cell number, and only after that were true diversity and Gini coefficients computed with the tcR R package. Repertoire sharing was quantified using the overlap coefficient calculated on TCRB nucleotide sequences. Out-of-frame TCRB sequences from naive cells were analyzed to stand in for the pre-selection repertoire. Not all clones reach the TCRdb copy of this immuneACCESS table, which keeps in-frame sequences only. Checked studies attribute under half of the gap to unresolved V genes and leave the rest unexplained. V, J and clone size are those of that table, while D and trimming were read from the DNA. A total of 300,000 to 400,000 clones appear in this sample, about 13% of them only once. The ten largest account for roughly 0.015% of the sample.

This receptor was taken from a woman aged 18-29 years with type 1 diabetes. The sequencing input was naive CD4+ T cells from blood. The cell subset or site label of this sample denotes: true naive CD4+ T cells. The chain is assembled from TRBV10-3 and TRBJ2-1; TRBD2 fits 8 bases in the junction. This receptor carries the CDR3 CAIDAGGGGNEQFF. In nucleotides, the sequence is TGTGCCATCGACGCGGGAGGCGGGGGGAATGAGCAGTTCTTC.